The 5 T cell receptor beta chains below all came from one sample that was sequenced in a study of CD8+ T cells in alopecia areata. Extracted RNA was reverse transcribed, and the resulting cDNA served as sequencing template. Profiling relied on immunoSEQ multiplex PCR, and the TCRdb table lists in-frame clones only, not all of them. The table has approximately 190,000 clones, roughly 60% seen once. Treatment denoted: oral pan-JAK inhibitor, 5-10 mg twice daily. Sample: CD4+ T cells sorted from blood, taken at week 24, from a patient treated with tofacitinib. Receptors originate from a human donor with alopecia areata.

This chain joins TRBV10-3 and TRBJ1-2, with D unclear. V dropped 3 bases and J dropped 7 bases, with 9 bases sitting between them. The CDR3 sequence is 12 residues long. In germline, CDR1 is ENHRY, CDR2 SYGVKD. CDR3 DNA sequence: TGTGCCATCAGTGACGGTATTGGTGGCTACACCTTC. Protein: CAISDGIGGYTF.

The V call is TRBV7-2, the J call TRBJ2-5; D gene unclear. The germline gives CDR1 SGHTA, CDR2 FQGNSA. The CDR3 extends over 14 amino acids. Trimming took off 3 bases at V and 0 bases at J, with 8 bases between the two ends. The CDR3 is CASSFSMYQETQYF. The CDR3 DNA is TGTGCCAGCAGCTTCTCAATGTACCAAGAGACCCAGTACTTC.

The V and J genes are TRBV5-6 and TRBJ2-5; 9 nucleotides match TRBD1. J was trimmed by 5 bases and V by 7 bases; bases with no gene match: 9. CDR1 is SGHDT, CDR2 YYEEEE, per germline. The CDR3 contains 14 residues. The CDR3 DNA is TGTGCCAGCCTCGGGACAGGGAGGGAGGAGACCCAGTACTTC. It specifies CASLGTGREETQYF.

The gene calls are TRBV9 and TRBJ2-5, with D tentatively TRBD2 (5 bases). The V and J ends lost 4 bases and 4 bases respectively, with 14 bases between them. The germline gives CDR1 SGDLS, CDR2 YYNGEE. The CDR3 sequence is 14 residues long. CDR3: CASSQTLRGETQYF. The DNA for the CDR3 is TGTGCCAGCAGCCAAACCTTACGGGGAGAGACCCAGTACTTC.

The genes are TRBV25-1 and TRBJ1-5; unclear D gene. CDR3 length equals 13 residues. CDR1 and CDR2 from the germline V gene are MGHDK and SYGVNS. The V gene lost 6 bases and the J gene lost 9 bases, with 15 bases spanning the gap. The DNA of the CDR3 is TGTGCCAGCAGCGCCGGTGCCCGAGGGCCCCAGCATTTT. It yields the protein CASSAGARGPQHF.